A selection of T cell receptor beta chains follows, all from one sample in a study of T cell repertoires in cytomegalovirus infection. In TCRdb, the reads were re-called with MiXCR into one record per CDR3 protein. The sample has some 920,000 distinct CDR3 sequences; less than 40% are singletons. Antigens for these TCRs are unknown. Sequences were derived from cultured CD8+ T cells from PBMCs, sampled from culture after CMV antigen stimulation. These receptor sequences come from a human donor in good health (CMV status not recorded). Some clones in this sample may be carry-over from other donors' samples. Each CDR3 is given without its conserved first and last residue. Fields, in order: V gene, J gene, CDR3 protein.

v_gene: TRBV4-1; j_gene: TRBJ2-2; CDR3aa: ASSQPEPGELF
v_gene: TRBV27; j_gene: TRBJ2-2; CDR3aa: ASSSEADSNTGELF
v_gene: TRBV4-1; j_gene: TRBJ2-1; CDR3aa: ASSWTSGGAIGNEQF
v_gene: TRBV27; j_gene: TRBJ1-1; CDR3aa: ASSRQGWAEAF
v_gene: TRBV12-3/TRBV12-4; j_gene: TRBJ2-1; CDR3aa: ASSPQRAAYNEQF
v_gene: TRBV29-1; j_gene: TRBJ1-1; CDR3aa: SVEDPSGETEAF
v_gene: TRBV12-3/TRBV12-4; j_gene: TRBJ2-5; CDR3aa: ASSTTSGEETQY
v_gene: TRBV28; j_gene: TRBJ2-5; CDR3aa: ASRLGRYTETQY
v_gene: TRBV24-1; j_gene: TRBJ2-3; CDR3aa: ATSGGGSTDTQY
v_gene: TRBV7-8; j_gene: TRBJ1-2; CDR3aa: ASSSPGEAIYGYT
v_gene: TRBV4-1; j_gene: TRBJ2-1; CDR3aa: ASSQGAGTGPNEQF
v_gene: TRBV9; j_gene: TRBJ2-5; CDR3aa: ASSGTSGGPPQETQY
v_gene: TRBV10-3; j_gene: TRBJ2-2; CDR3aa: AISEQGELF
v_gene: TRBV7-2; j_gene: TRBJ2-1; CDR3aa: ASTQVGGTPRDNEQF
v_gene: TRBV13; j_gene: TRBJ1-2; CDR3aa: ASSSWAAGPGDYGYT
v_gene: TRBV5-6; j_gene: TRBJ2-7; CDR3aa: ASSLTYGTGYEQY
v_gene: TRBV5-4; j_gene: TRBJ2-5; CDR3aa: ASSLVAEKETQY
v_gene: TRBV7-2; j_gene: TRBJ2-3; CDR3aa: ASSLARREVRADTQY
v_gene: TRBV5-6; j_gene: TRBJ1-6; CDR3aa: ASGMWRKWGRLDSPLH
v_gene: TRBV27; j_gene: TRBJ1-1; CDR3aa: ASLLGTEAF
v_gene: TRBV7-8; j_gene: TRBJ1-1; CDR3aa: ASSKGGVNTEAF
v_gene: TRBV3-1; j_gene: TRBJ2-7; CDR3aa: ASSLGDSRNEQY
v_gene: TRBV20-1; j_gene: TRBJ2-1; CDR3aa: SVGEAGPYNEQF
v_gene: TRBV7-6; j_gene: TRBJ2-3; CDR3aa: ASSPYQGARADTQY
v_gene: TRBV27; j_gene: TRBJ1-2; CDR3aa: ASSGNPGTVYGYT
v_gene: TRBV10-3; j_gene: TRBJ2-7; CDR3aa: AISDSNRWDEQY
v_gene: TRBV7-9; j_gene: TRBJ1-2; CDR3aa: ASSLAPAGYGYT
v_gene: TRBV6-1; j_gene: TRBJ2-5; CDR3aa: ASSGNVGETQY
v_gene: TRBV27; j_gene: TRBJ2-1; CDR3aa: ASTPDWRLYIEQF
v_gene: TRBV4-1; j_gene: TRBJ1-2; CDR3aa: ASSQEGFEGYT
v_gene: TRBV24-1; j_gene: TRBJ2-1; CDR3aa: ATSETTDPYNEQF
v_gene: TRBV29-1; j_gene: TRBJ2-3; CDR3aa: SVGLAEISHTDTQY
v_gene: TRBV6-1; j_gene: TRBJ2-3; CDR3aa: ASSQAGATDTQY
v_gene: TRBV6-2/TRBV6-3; j_gene: TRBJ1-5; CDR3aa: ASSYSAVSNQPQH
v_gene: TRBV20-1; j_gene: TRBJ2-5; CDR3aa: SGRSALFDRALETQY
v_gene: TRBV6-6; j_gene: TRBJ2-5; CDR3aa: ASSYSTYFGETQY
v_gene: TRBV7-9; j_gene: TRBJ2-7; CDR3aa: ASTGEGVEQY
v_gene: TRBV14; j_gene: TRBJ2-3; CDR3aa: ASSHRWNSLTDTQY
v_gene: TRBV27; j_gene: TRBJ2-5; CDR3aa: ASSPMRGLSQETQY
v_gene: TRBV7-9; j_gene: TRBJ2-2; CDR3aa: ASSSPGQGDTGELF
v_gene: TRBV7-9; j_gene: TRBJ2-1; CDR3aa: ASSHQASGGPYNEQF
v_gene: TRBV19; j_gene: TRBJ1-5; CDR3aa: ASSMRGGSNQPQH
v_gene: TRBV19; j_gene: TRBJ2-1; CDR3aa: ASEEGTSSQF
v_gene: TRBV5-6; j_gene: TRBJ1-5; CDR3aa: ASSFGTGGGNQPQH
v_gene: TRBV5-1; j_gene: TRBJ2-1; CDR3aa: ASSPGTSGAYNEQF